These 2 T cell receptor beta chains came from one sample sequenced in a study of radiotherapy plus CTLA-4 blockade in lung cancer. Data came from immunoSEQ multiplex PCR; TCRdb stores just in-frame clones and leaves some out. The top ten hold just under 7% of the sample, which has around 130,000 clones, around 89% seen once. This specimen was peripheral blood, taken from a patient treated with radiotherapy plus ipilimumab. Receptor source: a human donor with non-small cell lung cancer that progressed on radiotherapy plus ipilimumab.

The V and J genes are TRBV2 and TRBJ1-1, with D possibly TRBD1 on 5 matching bases. The length of the CDR3 is 13 residues. V dropped 6 bases and J dropped 8 bases, with 16 bases sitting between them. Germline V gene lookup returns CDR1 SNHLY and CDR2 FYNNEI. CDR3 loop: CASRSGDAAEAFF. CDR3 nucleotide sequence: TGTGCCAGCAGGAGTGGGGACGCCGCAGAAGCTTTCTTT.

This chain links TRBV5-1 with TRBJ1-1; D may be TRBD1 (6 bases). From germline, CDR1 is SGHRS and CDR2 YFSETQ. Trimming took 6 bases from V and 5 from J, leaving 17 bases between them. The CDR3 covers 14 residues. In DNA form, the CDR3 reads TGCGCCAGCAAGAAGGAGGGGGAAGTTACTGAAGCTTTCTTT. This translates into CASKKEGEVTEAFF.